These T cell receptor beta chains were read from a single sample in a study of cytomegalovirus exposure and HLA in healthy donors. The data were produced by immunoSEQ multiplex PCR, yet TCRdb's version contains in-frame clones alone and is incomplete. Of 130,000 or so clones detected, over 85% appear once; the ten largest clones hold about 3.7%. Sequenced material: PBMCs. These receptors were taken from a man aged 25 to 40 in good health and CMV-seronegative. Each CDR3 is given with its conserved first and last residue. The D gene is left open where the match is weak. Clone size appears in some rows only: once, few, many, or a class for an expanded clone.

>TRBD1|TRBV7-6|-|TRBJ1-1
TGTGCCAGCAGCTTCGGACAGGGGAGAGGTACTGAAGCTTTCTTT
CASSFGQGRGTEAFF
>-|TRBV4-2|-|TRBJ1-1
TGTGCCAGCAGCCAAGATAAGGAGGGCACTGAAGCTTTCTTT
CASSQDKEGTEAFF
>-|TRBV7-2|-|TRBJ1-3
TGTGCCAGCAGCCCCCTACAGGGCCCCGGAAACACCATATATTTT
CASSPLQGPGNTIYF
>-|TRBV7-2|-|TRBJ2-1
TGTGCCAGCAGCTTAAGACAGTACAACTCCTACAATGAGCAGTTCTTC
CASSLRQYNSYNEQFF
>TRBD1|TRBV25-1|-|TRBJ1-4
TGTGCCAGCAGTGTAGGGGGCGCGGCTCGGACTAATGAAAAACTGTTTTTT
CASSVGGAARTNEKLFF
>-|TRBV5-1|-|TRBJ1-4
TGCGCCAGCAGCTTGGGTCGGGGTGCGCGCTGGGCAACTAATGAAAAACTGTTTTTT
CASSLGRGARWATNEKLFF
>TRBD1|TRBV5-1|once|TRBJ2-7
TGCGCCAGCAGCTTGGGGGGACAGGTCCCCTACGAGCAGTACTTC
CASSLGGQVPYEQYF
>-|TRBV7-8|-|TRBJ1-1
TGTGCCAGCAGCCCCCGACAGGTAGCTGAAGCTTTCTTT
CASSPRQVAEAFF
>TRBD1|TRBV7-6|-|TRBJ2-3
TGTGCCAGCAGCTTAATTCGGACAGGGGGCTCAGATACGCAGTATTTT
CASSLIRTGGSDTQYF
>-|TRBV10-3|-|TRBJ2-3
TGTGCCATCAGTGACAGGCCTACGGTCACAGATACGCAGTATTTT
CAISDRPTVTDTQYF
>-|TRBV2|once|TRBJ2-3
TGTGCCATCGGAGAAGGAGTAACAGATACGCAGTATTTT
CAIGEGVTDTQYF
>TRBD1|TRBV7-9|once|TRBJ2-7
TGTGCCAGCCGCCGACAGGGGAGGAACGACGAGCAGTACTTC
CASRRQGRNDEQYF
>TRBD2|TRBV6-6|-|TRBJ2-3
TGTGCCAGCAGCTCGGGAGCGGGGGTCACAGATACGCAGTATTTT
CASSSGAGVTDTQYF
>TRBD1|TRBV11-2|-|TRBJ1-1
TGTGCCAGCAGCTTAGGGGGACAGGGAAACACTGAAGCTTTCTTT
CASSLGGQGNTEAFF
>-|TRBV19|-|TRBJ2-4
TGTGCCAGTAGTATGGTCCTCGGACTCCCCGACCCCAAAAACATTCAGTACTTC
CASSMVLGLPDPKNIQYF
>TRBD1|TRBV4-3|-|TRBJ1-4
TGCGCCAGCAGCGCTAGTGTGAGGGACAGGGATGAAAAACTGTTTTTT
CASSASVRDRDEKLFF
>-|TRBV29-1|few|TRBJ1-5
TGCAGCGTTTTGACAGGTTGGAGCAATCAGCCCCAGCATTTT
CSVLTGWSNQPQHF
>TRBD1|TRBV7-9|-|TRBJ2-1
TGTGCCAGCAGCCCCCAGGGGGTCAACAATGAGCAGTTCTTC
CASSPQGVNNEQFF
>-|TRBV28|-|TRBJ1-2
TGTGCCAGCACCCAAGGGGGACACCTCTATGGCTACACCTTC
CASTQGGHLYGYTF
>TRBD1|TRBV6-1|-|TRBJ2-7
TGTGCCAGCAGTGATCTCAGGGGGCGCCACGAGCAGTACTTC
CASSDLRGRHEQYF
>-|TRBV6-5|-|TRBJ2-3
TGTGCCAGCAGTTACTCGGGGGGTAACACAGATACGCAGTATTTT
CASSYSGGNTDTQYF
>-|TRBV18|-|TRBJ2-1
TGTGCCAGCTCAGAGGGGGTCGCGAGCTCCTACAATGAGCAGTTCTTC
CASSEGVASSYNEQFF
>-|TRBV30|-|TRBJ1-2
TGTGCCTGGAGTGTCCCTCCGTCTTCGACAGTATACTATGGCTACACCTTC
CAWSVPPSSTVYYGYTF
>-|TRBV10-1|once|TRBJ1-5
TGCGCCAGCAGTTCGGGACACGGCAATCAGCCCCAGCATTTT
CASSSGHGNQPQHF
>-|TRBV2|-|TRBJ1-2
TGTGCCAGCAGCGAATCACGACAGGCCCAATACTATGGCTACACCTTC
CASSESRQAQYYGYTF
>TRBD1|TRBV4-3|-|TRBJ1-1
TGCGCCAGCAGCCAAGATCGACAGGGGGTTTTGTGGAGCACTGAAGCTTTCTTT
CASSQDRQGVLWSTEAFF
>-|TRBV6-5|-|TRBJ2-7
TGTGCCAGCAGCAAAACTAGGCTCCACGAGCAGTACTTC
CASSKTRLHEQYF
>TRBD1|TRBV7-6|once|TRBJ1-4
TGTGCCAGCAGCCGACAGGGGGCTAATGAAAAACTGTTTTTT
CASSRQGANEKLFF
>TRBD2|TRBV9|-|TRBJ2-5
TGTGCCAGCAGCCCCTCGGGGGGTTTGCAGACCCAGTACTTC
CASSPSGGLQTQYF
>-|TRBV7-2|-|TRBJ2-7
TGTGCCAGCAGCTTAGACCGACAGCTTTACGAGCAGTACTTC
CASSLDRQLYEQYF
>-|TRBV4-1|-|TRBJ2-7
TGCGCCAGCAGCTTATTAACAGGGTACGTTTACGAGCAGTACTTC
CASSLLTGYVYEQYF
>TRBD1|TRBV29-1|-|TRBJ2-7
TGCAGCGTTAACCTCGGGACAGGGGGAGGCTCAGTCTCCTACGAGCAGTACTTC
CSVNLGTGGGSVSYEQYF
>-|TRBV7-6|-|TRBJ2-3
TGTGCCAGCAGCTTTGGGGACGGGGCGGGGGATACGCAGTATTTT
CASSFGDGAGDTQYF